This T cell receptor (beta chain) was sequenced for a study of Ad26.COV2.S vaccination and SARS-CoV-2 variants. Study at large: The trial was COV1001 and the donor's arm was Ad26.COV2.S.

Concerning this clone: Its antigen remains unidentified.

The V gene lost 6 bases and the J gene lost 3 bases, with 9 bases spanning the gap. The CDR3 runs 12 residues. Germline V gives CDR1 SQVTM, CDR2 ANQGSEA. Overall study results and limits: Spike-specific TCR breadth in vaccine recipients exceeded that seen in placebo recipients.

Specified treatment: around 19 received Ad26.COV2.S at low or high dose, single or two shots; five or six received placebo; per-sample allocation not given. Sampling was done on day 63 after the first vaccine or placebo injection. TCRdb's table, derived via immunoSEQ multiplex PCR, lists solely in-frame clones and lacks some. The data contain about 480,000 clones, approximately 90% of them singletons. The origin of this receptor is a person between 18 and 65 years old who received the Ad26.COV2.S COVID-19 vaccine or a placebo. The chain is built from TRBV29-1 and TRBJ1-5; D remains unclear. The sequenced sample was peripheral blood, obtained in a trial of Ad26.COV2.S vaccine versus placebo. CDR3 nucleotides: TGCAGCGTATTAGCCCCCAATCAGCCCCAGCATTTT. Encoded protein: CSVLAPNQPQHF.